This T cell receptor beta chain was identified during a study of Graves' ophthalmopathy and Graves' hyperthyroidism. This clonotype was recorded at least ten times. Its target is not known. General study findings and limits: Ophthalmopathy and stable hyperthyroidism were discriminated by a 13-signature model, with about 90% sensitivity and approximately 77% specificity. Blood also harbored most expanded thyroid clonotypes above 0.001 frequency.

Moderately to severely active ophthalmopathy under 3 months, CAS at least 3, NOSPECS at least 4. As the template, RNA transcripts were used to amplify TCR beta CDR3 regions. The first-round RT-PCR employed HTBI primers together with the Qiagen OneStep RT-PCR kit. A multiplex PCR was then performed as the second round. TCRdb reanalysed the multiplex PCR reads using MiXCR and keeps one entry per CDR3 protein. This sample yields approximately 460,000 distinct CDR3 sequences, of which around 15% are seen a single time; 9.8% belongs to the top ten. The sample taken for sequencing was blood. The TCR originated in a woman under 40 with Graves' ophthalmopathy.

The CDR3 reads CASSYAGIPDEQYF. In DNA form, the CDR3 reads TGTGCCAGCAGTTACGCGGGGATCCCTGACGAGCAGTACTTC. V usage is TRBV6-5 and J usage is TRBJ2-7; maybe TRBD2 (6 bases). The CDR3 extends over 14 amino acids. V dropped 2 bases and J dropped 5 bases, with 13 bases sitting between them. Germline lookup yields CDR1 MNHEY and CDR2 SVGAGI.